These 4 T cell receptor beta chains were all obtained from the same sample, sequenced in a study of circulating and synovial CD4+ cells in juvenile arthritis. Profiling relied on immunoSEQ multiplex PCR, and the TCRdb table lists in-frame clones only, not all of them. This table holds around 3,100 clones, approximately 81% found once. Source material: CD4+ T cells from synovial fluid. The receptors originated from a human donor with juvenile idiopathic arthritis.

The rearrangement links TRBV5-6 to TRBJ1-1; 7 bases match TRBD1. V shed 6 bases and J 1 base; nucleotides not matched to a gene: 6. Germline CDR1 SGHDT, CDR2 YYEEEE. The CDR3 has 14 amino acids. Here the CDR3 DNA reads TGTGCCAGCACCCAGGGGGACAGGAACACTGAAGCTTTCTTT. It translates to CASTQGDRNTEAFF.

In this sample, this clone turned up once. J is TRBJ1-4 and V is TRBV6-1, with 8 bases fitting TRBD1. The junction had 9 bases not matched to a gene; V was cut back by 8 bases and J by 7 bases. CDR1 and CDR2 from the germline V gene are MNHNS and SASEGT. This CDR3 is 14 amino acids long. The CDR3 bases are TGTGCCAGCCATTTGCAGGGGACAGGTGAAAAACTGTTTTTT. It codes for CASHLQGTGEKLFF.

DNA of the CDR3: TGCGCCAGCAGTGAAATAGCGTCCAGCTCCTACAATGAGCAGTTCTTC. Protein sequence: CASSEIASSSYNEQFF. This sequence joins TRBV10-1 and TRBJ2-1; tentative D call: TRBD2 (5 bases). The germline gives CDR1 WNHNN, CDR2 SYGVQD (reference sequence). The CDR3 loop spans 16 amino acids. Trimming pared 3 bases from V and 0 bases from J, leaving 12 bases between.

The DNA of the CDR3 is TGTGCCAGCATCCTAGTTTTGGATGAGCAGTTCTTC. The encoded protein is CASILVLDEQFF. The chain recombines TRBV2 with TRBJ2-1, with D unresolved. V was shortened by 7 bases and J by 8 bases, with 12 bases between the two germline ends. CDR1 and CDR2 from the germline V gene are SNHLY and FYNNEI. The CDR3 has 12 residues.